The present TCR beta chain was sequenced within a study of early T cells in non-severe SARS-CoV-2 infection. Study-wide context: Sequencing used unsorted whole-blood bulk RNA, so chains lack pairing.

Study-wide findings and caveats: Lookups in VDJdb leaned toward anti-spike CD8 responses and missed private and CD4 specificities.

The CDR3 contains 15 residues. Germline V gives CDR1 KGHSH, CDR2 LQKENI. V lost 6 bases and J lost 5; bases outside the gene matches: 12. Researchers attached unique molecular identifiers to individual cDNA molecules. TCRdb reanalysed the 5' RACE reads using MiXCR and keeps one entry per CDR3 protein. The table has tens of thousands of distinct CDR3 sequences, around 5.4% seen once. This clonotype was counted at least ten times. Its target is not known. The chain recombines TRBV18 with TRBJ2-5, with 7 bases lining up with TRBD1. This TCR was recovered from an adult who was a healthcare worker with PCR-confirmed SARS-CoV-2 infection or an uninfected control (not recorded which). The sequenced material came from whole blood. CDR3 region: CASSQNTGAQETQYF. CDR3 nucleotides: TGTGCCAGCTCTCAAAACACAGGGGCGCAGGAGACCCAGTACTTC.